These 13 T cell receptor beta chains were all obtained from the same sample, sequenced in a study of long-term antiretroviral therapy in people with HIV. Runs used v3.0 of the immunoSEQ assay and were done at survey level. TCRdb's copy holds only in-frame clones and misses some; the assay was immunoSEQ multiplex PCR. The table shows about 35,000 clones, with 65% to 75% occurring only once. This material consisted of unsorted PBMCs, taken 3 years after starting antiretroviral therapy. The receptor set was obtained from a man aged 50 or older with HIV.

This clone was detected a few times. The chain uses TRBV7-2 and TRBJ2-7; D is possibly TRBD1 or TRBD2 (6 bases each). Germline CDR1 reads SGHTA; CDR2 reads FQGNSA. Trimming left V 0 bases short and J 12 bases short, with 18 bases between. The CDR3 covers 14 residues. CDR3 sequence (DNA): TGTGCCAGCAGCTTAGCGGGTTGGGGGGCCGTTGGGTACTTC. Its protein is CASSLAGWGAVGYF.

This clone was recorded once. The chain is built from TRBV29-1 and TRBJ1-1, with TRBD1 matching 8 bases. J gave up 10 bases and V 4 bases, and 2 bases lay outside the gene matches. CDR1 SQVTM and CDR2 ANQGSEA come from the germline V gene. This CDR3 contains 10 residues. The CDR3 region has the DNA TGCAGCGTTGGGGGGACAGGAGCTTTCTTT. Its protein is CSVGGTGAFF.

The chain couples TRBV5-4 to TRBJ1-4, with 10 nucleotides matching TRBD1. V was pared by 4 bases and J by 11 bases, with 5 bases of the junction left unmatched. Germline CDR1 is SGHNT and CDR2 is YYREEE (reference sequence). The CDR3 is 13 amino acids. Written as DNA, the CDR3 is TGTGCCAGCAGCAGGGACAGGGGAGGGAAACTGTTTTTT. Protein product: CASSRDRGGKLFF.

The V and J genes are TRBV28 and TRBJ1-5; TRBD1 matches 9 bases. Germline V gene lookup returns CDR1 MDHEN and CDR2 SYDVKM. The CDR3 covers 15 residues. The ends lost 2 bases at V and 6 bases at J; junction bases unmatched: 5. Written as DNA, the CDR3 is TGTGCCAGCAGTTTACGAGGACAGGGGAGTCAGCCCCAGCATTTT. Its protein is CASSLRGQGSQPQHF. The full variable domain, completed using reference TRBV28 and TRBJ1-5, is DVKVTQSSRYLVKRTGEKVFLECVQDMDHENMFWYRQDPGLGLRLIYFSYDVKMKEKGDIPEGYSVSREKKERFSLILESASTNQTSMYLCASSLRGQGSQPQHFGDGTRLSIL.

The CDR3 bases are TGCGCCAGCAGAGTAACTAGCGGGAACAATGAGCAGTTCTTC. Its translation is CASRVTSGNNEQFF. This rearrangement joins TRBV5-1 to TRBJ2-1; 10 nucleotides align to TRBD2. The V gene's germline CDR1 is SGHRS and CDR2 YFSETQ. After removal of 5 bases from V and 5 bases from J, the junction contained 4 bases not matched to a gene. This CDR3 contains 14 residues.

The chain has TRBV4-3 and TRBJ2-2; D is uncertain. CDR3 length: 15 amino acids. V lost 3 bases and J lost 3, with 11 bases in between. The germline gives CDR1 LGHNA, CDR2 YSLEER. CDR3 protein: CASSHVGLDTGELFF. For the CDR3, the DNA is TGCGCCAGCAGCCATGTAGGGCTTGACACCGGGGAGCTGTTTTTT.

V is TRBV7-9 and J is TRBJ2-1; D remains unclear. Trimming removed 2 bases at V and 9 bases at J, with 5 bases between. Germline loops: CDR1 SEHNR, CDR2 FQNEAQ (reference sequence). The CDR3 is made up of 11 amino acids. Here the CDR3 reads CASSLRSEQFF. For the CDR3, the DNA is TGTGCCAGCAGCTTAAGAAGTGAGCAGTTCTTC.

The rearrangement links TRBV9 to TRBJ1-1; D gene unclear. The CDR3 totals 11 residues. V lost 0 bases to trimming and J lost 6 bases, with 3 bases between them. Germline V lookup: CDR1 SGDLS, CDR2 YYNGEE. The CDR3 DNA follows: TGTGCCAGCAGCGTAGTTCCTGAAGCTTTCTTT. It codes for CASSVVPEAFF.

This clone was recorded only once. This CDR3 is CASSLTGNNLGYTF. The CDR3 bases are TGTGCCAGCAGTTTAACAGGGAATAACCTTGGCTACACCTTC. V usage is TRBV28 and J usage is TRBJ1-2, with D perhaps matching TRBD1 (6 bases). Trimming left V 2 bases short and J 7 bases short, with 14 bases between. Per germline, CDR1 MDHEN and CDR2 SYDVKM. This CDR3 is built from 14 residues.

The V and J genes are TRBV28 and TRBJ1-6; 10 bases are shared with TRBD1. Germline CDR1 reads MDHEN; CDR2 reads SYDVKM. The CDR3 has 13 amino acids. V shed 11 bases, J shed 5 bases, and the junction held 3 bases outside the gene matches. CDR3 loop: CASGTGDNSPLHF. CDR3 bases: TGTGCCTCCGGGACAGGGGATAATTCACCCCTCCACTTT.

The chain couples TRBV7-9 to TRBJ1-6; no reliable D call. CDR1 SEHNR and CDR2 FQNEAQ come from the germline V gene (reference sequence). The CDR3 consists of 12 residues. V shed 2 bases and J shed 9 bases, with 5 bases lying between them. This CDR3 reads CASSLMVSPLHF. DNA of the CDR3: TGTGCCAGCAGCTTAATGGTTTCACCCCTCCACTTT. The whole variable domain, remainder taken from reference TRBV7-9 and TRBJ1-6, is DTGVSQNPRHKITKRGQNVTFRCDPISEHNRLYWYRQTLGQGPEFLTYFQNEAQLEKSRLLSDRFSAERPKGSFSTLEIQRTEQGDSAMYLCASSLMVSPLHFGNGTRLTVT.

This clone has only a few counts. The chain couples TRBV5-1 to TRBJ2-7, with TRBD1 identical over 9 bases. The trim removed 0 bases at V and 5 bases at J, leaving 0 bases unmatched. In germline, CDR1 is SGHRS, CDR2 YFSETQ. The CDR3 is made up of 13 amino acids. The DNA of the CDR3 is TGCGCCAGCAGCTTGGGGACAGGGGACGAGCAGTACTTC. Its protein product is CASSLGTGDEQYF. Drawing the rest from reference TRBV5-1 and TRBJ2-7, the complete variable domain is KAGVTQTPRYLIKTRGQQVTLSCSPISGHRSVSWYQQTPGQGLQFLFEYFSETQRNKGNFPGRFSGRQFSNSRSEMNVSTLELGDSALYLCASSLGTGDEQYFGPGTRLTVT.

This clone was observed a few times. The chain uses TRBV6-6 and TRBJ1-2; no clear D gene. The CDR3 runs 13 residues. Trimming cost V 6 bases and J 4 bases, with 12 bases left between them. The V gene's germline CDR1 is MNHNY and CDR2 SVGAGI (reference sequence). The CDR3 sequence is CASSPGSVYGYTF. The CDR3, as DNA: TGTGCCAGCAGCCCCGGGTCCGTCTATGGCTACACCTTC.